The 25 T cell receptor beta chains presented below share a single source sample, sequenced in a study of cytomegalovirus exposure and HLA in healthy donors. Both 60 Vbeta primers and 13 Jbeta primers went into the PCR. Only in-frame clones appear in the TCRdb table, and some are missing; sequencing was by immunoSEQ multiplex PCR. The sample shows 150,000 to 200,000 clones, 65% to 70% of them seen only once. The specimen sequenced was PBMCs. Receptors were obtained from a man under 40 in good health and CMV-seropositive.

The chain couples TRBV7-8 to TRBJ2-7; TRBD1 agrees at 11 bases. CDR3 size: 13 residues. V lost 5 bases, J lost 4 bases, and 1 base stayed unmatched. Germline assignment: CDR1 SGHVS and CDR2 FQNEAQ. The CDR3, as DNA: TGTGCCAGCAGCGGGACAGGGGGTTACGAGCAGTACTTC. Translating gives CASSGTGGYEQYF.

This clone was detected a few times. The rearrangement uses TRBV6-1 and TRBJ2-7; D may be TRBD1 (5 bases). Trimming cost V 3 bases and J 4 bases, with 7 bases left between them. The CDR3 consists of 12 residues. The germline V gene has CDR1 MNHNS and CDR2 SASEGT. This CDR3 reads CASSEDNYEQYF. The CDR3, as DNA: TGTGCCAGCAGTGAGGACAATTACGAGCAGTACTTC.

The CDR3 DNA is TGTGCCAGCAGCTCGAGACTAGCGGGAATCAATGAGCAGTTCTTC. Protein sequence: CASSSRLAGINEQFF. This chain uses TRBV7-9 with TRBJ2-1, with 11 positions matching TRBD2. CDR1 and CDR2 (germline): SEHNR, FQNEAQ (reference sequence). V was clipped by 4 bases and J by 6 bases; unmatched bases: 5. CDR3 size: 15 residues. Full variable domain (outside the CDR3, taken from reference TRBV7-9 and TRBJ2-1): DTGVSQNPRHKITKRGQNVTFRCDPISEHNRLYWYRQTLGQGPEFLTYFQNEAQLEKSRLLSDRFSAERPKGSFSTLEIQRTEQGDSAMYLCASSSRLAGINEQFFGPGTRLTVL.

The V gene is TRBV18, the J gene TRBJ2-5, with TRBD2 matching 7 bases. Germline CDR1 KGHSH, CDR2 LQKENI. The CDR3 covers 15 residues. The J segment lost 5 bases and the V segment lost 2 bases, leaving 8 bases of the junction unmatched. The CDR3 protein is CASSPIQRDSETQYF. CDR3 DNA sequence: TGTGCCAGCTCACCAATCCAGCGGGATTCGGAGACCCAGTACTTC. Complete variable domain (other parts from reference TRBV18 and TRBJ2-5): NAGVMQNPRHLVRRRGQEARLRCSPMKGHSHVYWYRQLPEEGLKFMVYLQKENIIDESGMPKERFSAEFPKEGPSILRIQQVVRGDSAAYFCASSPIQRDSETQYFGPGTRLLVL.

The chain uses TRBV12-5 and TRBJ2-6; 8 bases agree with TRBD1. After removal of 6 bases from V and 0 bases from J, the junction contained 16 bases not matched to a gene. The CDR3 spans 20 residues. Germline V CDR1 and CDR2: LGHNT, FRNRAP. CDR3: CASGNRVAGQVSSGANVLTF. The DNA for the CDR3 is TGTGCTAGTGGAAACCGTGTCGCGGGACAGGTTAGCTCTGGGGCCAACGTCCTGACTTTC. Together with reference TRBV12-5 and TRBJ2-6, the CDR3 gives the full variable domain: DARVTQTPRHKVTEMGQEVTMRCQPILGHNTVFWYRQTMMQGLELLAYFRNRAPLDDSGMPKDRFSAEMPDATLATLKIQPSEPRDSAVYFCASGNRVAGQVSSGANVLTFGAGSRLTVL.

The chain couples TRBV28 to TRBJ2-1; tentative D call: TRBD2 (6 bases). The ends were cut back, 7 bases at V and 2 bases at J, with 15 bases in the middle. Germline V gene sequence: CDR1 MDHEN, CDR2 SYDVKM. The CDR3 is 15 residues long. The DNA for the CDR3 is TGTGCCAGCAAAAGGTGGCGGGACGCCTACAATGAGCAGTTCTTC. It encodes CASKRWRDAYNEQFF.

This chain links TRBV6-5 with TRBJ1-2; 7 bases map to TRBD1. The CDR3 runs to 15 residues. The ends lost 0 bases at V and 2 bases at J; junction bases unmatched: 3. From germline, CDR1 is MNHEY and CDR2 SVGAGI. This chain's CDR3 is CASSYSLGQNYGYTF. The CDR3 DNA reads TGTGCCAGCAGTTACTCGCTGGGACAGAACTATGGCTACACCTTC.

V is TRBV5-1 and J is TRBJ1-2; D is perhaps TRBD1 (6 bases). Trimming removed 5 bases from V and 6 bases from J, with 17 bases in between. CDR1 is SGHRS, CDR2 YFSETQ, per germline. The CDR3 sequence is 14 residues long. As DNA, the CDR3 is TGCGCCAGCAGACCGGGACAAAGCCTGGATGGCTACACCTTC. Translating gives CASRPGQSLDGYTF.

The chain has TRBV5-1 and TRBJ2-2; no firm D call. The germline V and J ends were trimmed by 2 bases and 9 bases, with 5 bases remaining between them. Germline CDR1 is SGHRS and CDR2 is YFSETQ. The CDR3 covers 11 residues. The CDR3 is CASSFSRELFF. In nucleotides, the CDR3 is TGCGCCAGCAGCTTTAGCCGGGAGCTGTTTTTT.

This clone has only one observation. The V and J genes are TRBV27 and TRBJ1-5; 9 positions match TRBD1. Germline V lookup: CDR1 MNHEY, CDR2 SMNVEV (reference sequence). V lost 6 bases, J lost 5 bases, and 8 bases stayed unmatched. The CDR3 is 15 amino acids. The CDR3 sequence: CASRPGTGKHQPQHF. As DNA, the CDR3 is TGTGCCAGCAGGCCCGGGACAGGGAAACATCAGCCCCAGCATTTT.

The chain uses TRBV30 and TRBJ1-5, with a weak D call TRBD1 (6 bases). This CDR3 contains 15 residues. From germline, CDR1 is GTSNPN and CDR2 SVGIG (reference sequence). Deletions cut 6 bases from V and 9 bases from J, with 24 bases between. In DNA form, the CDR3 reads TGTGCCTGTACGACAGGAGATAGTTCCTGGAGGCCCCAGCATTTT. It yields the protein CACTTGDSSWRPQHF.

The CDR3 nucleotides read TGTGCCAGCAGCCCCCGCGCGCTAGCGGGAGGATCCCCCTACAATGAGCAGTTCTTC. Its translation is CASSPRALAGGSPYNEQFF. J is TRBJ2-1 and V is TRBV9; 11 bases align to TRBD2. Per germline, CDR1 SGDLS and CDR2 YYNGEE. The CDR3 has 19 residues. The V and J ends lost 4 bases and 2 bases, in that order; junction bases with no gene match: 14.

This clone was recorded a few times. DNA of the CDR3: TGTGCCAGCAGCTACCGGGTGAACACTGAAGCTTTCTTT. Protein: CASSYRVNTEAFF. This chain links TRBV5-6 with TRBJ1-1; no clear D. Germline V lookup: CDR1 SGHDT, CDR2 YYEEEE. CDR3 length: 13 amino acids. V was pared by 3 bases and J by 0 bases, with 6 bases between.

This clone has a handful of counts. This chain links TRBV30 with TRBJ2-7; possibly TRBD2 for D (6 bases). CDR3 size: 14 residues. In germline, CDR1 is GTSNPN, CDR2 SVGIG (reference sequence). Trimming took off 1 base at V and 2 bases at J, with 12 bases between the two ends. Here the CDR3 reads CAWSDSRGAYEQYF. The CDR3 DNA follows: TGTGCCTGGAGTGACTCCCGCGGGGCCTACGAGCAGTACTTC.

This clone turned up a few times. The V gene is TRBV28, the J gene TRBJ2-7, with 13 bases fitting TRBD2. This CDR3 is built from 16 residues. After removal of 4 bases from V and 2 bases from J, the junction contained 5 bases not matched to a gene. The V gene's germline CDR1 is MDHEN and CDR2 SYDVKM. The CDR3 DNA sequence: TGTGCCAGCAGTTCCCCGGGACTAGCGGGAACCTACGAGCAGTACTTC. Its protein product is CASSSPGLAGTYEQYF. The whole variable domain, filled in from reference TRBV28 and TRBJ2-7, reads DVKVTQSSRYLVKRTGEKVFLECVQDMDHENMFWYRQDPGLGLRLIYFSYDVKMKEKGDIPEGYSVSREKKERFSLILESASTNQTSMYLCASSSPGLAGTYEQYFGPGTRLTVT.

The rearrangement joins TRBV6-4 to TRBJ1-1; D is ambiguous. Trimming cost V 5 bases and J 0 bases, with 10 bases left between them. The CDR3 length is 14 residues. In germline, CDR1 is MRHNA, CDR2 SNTAGT. For the CDR3, the DNA is TGTGCCAGCAGTCCAACATACATGAACACTGAAGCTTTCTTT. Translation: CASSPTYMNTEAFF.

V is TRBV7-9 and J is TRBJ1-5; 8 bases agree with TRBD1. The CDR3 runs to 16 residues. The germline gives CDR1 SEHNR, CDR2 FQNEAQ (reference sequence). The ends lost 1 base at V and 5 bases at J; junction bases unmatched: 7. The CDR3 loop reads CASSLVGTGTDQPQHF. The DNA of the CDR3 is TGTGCCAGCAGCTTAGTAGGGACAGGTACCGATCAGCCCCAGCATTTT.

This clone was detected a few times. The chain combines TRBV4-2 with TRBJ2-7, with TRBD1 matching 10 bases. CDR3 length equals 16 residues. With V trimmed by 0 bases and J by 4 bases, 6 bases remained unmatched. The germline CDR1 and CDR2 sequences are LGHNA and YNFKEQ. The CDR3 spells CASSQDAGQGWYEQYF. The CDR3 coding sequence is TGTGCCAGCAGCCAAGACGCGGGACAGGGGTGGTACGAGCAGTACTTC.

This sequence joins TRBV5-1 and TRBJ1-1; 11 bases fit TRBD1. The CDR3 sequence is 15 residues long. Looked up from germline, CDR1 is SGHRS and CDR2 is YFSETQ. J was trimmed by 5 bases and V by 4 bases; bases with no gene match: 7. The CDR3 is CASSLWGQGDTEAFF. In DNA form, the CDR3 reads TGCGCCAGCAGCCTGTGGGGACAGGGGGATACTGAAGCTTTCTTT.

DNA for the CDR3: TGTGCCAGCAGCTTAGCGGGAGGGGATAGCAATCAGCCCCAGCATTTT. Protein: CASSLAGGDSNQPQHF. The rearrangement joins TRBV7-8 to TRBJ1-5; D might be TRBD1 (5 bases). Germline V CDR1 and CDR2: SGHVS, FQNEAQ. This CDR3 has 16 amino acids. Trimming left V 0 bases short and J 0 bases short, with 9 bases between.

This chain joins TRBV29-1 and TRBJ2-7; TRBD1 matches 11 bases. The germline gives CDR1 SQVTM, CDR2 ANQGSEA. J was trimmed by 5 bases and V by 6 bases; bases with no gene match: 3. The CDR3 has 12 amino acids. The CDR3 bases are TGCAGCGTCGGACAGGGGGCCCACGAGCAGTACTTC. Its translation: CSVGQGAHEQYF.

This sequence joins TRBV7-3 and TRBJ2-7; no clear D gene. The germline V gene has CDR1 SGHTA and CDR2 FQGTGA. This CDR3 comprises 14 residues. V lost 5 bases, J lost 0 bases, and 11 bases lay in between. The CDR3 sequence: CASSPTGYSYEQYF. The CDR3 DNA follows: TGTGCCAGCAGCCCTACCGGGTACTCCTACGAGCAGTACTTC.

This clone was observed a few times. CDR3 amino acids: CASSPGTEQETQYF. CDR3 DNA: TGTGCCAGCAGCCCCGGGACAGAACAAGAGACCCAGTACTTC. The rearrangement joins TRBV5-4 to TRBJ2-5; 7 bases are shared with TRBD1. CDR3 length: 14 amino acids. V was clipped by 4 bases and J by 2 bases; unmatched bases: 5. CDR1 and CDR2 from the germline V gene are SGHNT and YYREEE (reference sequence).

This clone was seen only a few times. The V gene is TRBV6-1, the J gene TRBJ1-3; no definite D call. CDR3 size: 12 residues. V lost 5 bases to trimming and J lost 6 bases, with 8 bases between them. Germline V gives CDR1 MNHNS, CDR2 SASEGT. The DNA of the CDR3 is TGTGCCAGCAGTCCACAACAAAACACCATATATTTT. It is translated as CASSPQQNTIYF.

The V gene is TRBV27, the J gene TRBJ1-1; a possible D gene is TRBD1 (6 bases). The V gene's germline CDR1 is MNHEY and CDR2 SMNVEV (reference sequence). V gave up 3 bases and J gave up 3 bases, with 8 bases separating them. The CDR3 is 13 residues long. CDR3 DNA sequence: TGTGCCAGCAGTTTGCGGGGGCACACTGAAGCTTTCTTT. Amino acids: CASSLRGHTEAFF.